Here is one TCR beta chain with its context. A few counts support this clonotype. Its target antigen remains unknown. Base qualities are not recorded, but no much larger clone differs from it by a single base. Trimming accounts for 7 bases at V and 4 bases at J, while the number of junction bases matched to no gene is 8. CDR1 and CDR2 were assigned from the germline V gene as SNHLY and FYNNEI. CDR3 length: 14 amino acids, cysteine to phenylalanine. Only the CDR3 portion is preserved as DNA: 42 bases, with reading frame beginning at the first base. This specimen belongs to a study of response to subunit inactivated influenza vaccine listed by TCRdb under 2018. In the study overall: Deep quantitative T cell receptor repertoire profiling was used in the study to track responses to a trivalent subunit inactivated influenza vaccine. The paper's findings and limits, for the study overall: It was suggested by the authors that each seasonal influenza vaccination may recruit only a limited number of new T cells.

The method behind the library was RT-PCR. The reads were generated on an Illumina HiSeq 2500. Using fastp at Q25 and MiXCR, TCRdb reprocessed the public reads and kept productive beta chains. Each entry merges the rows of one CDR3 protein and shows their most common DNA and genes. This sample is represented by some 550,000 distinct CDR3 sequences; under 25% of them were singletons. The ten largest clones capture 2.8% of the sample. These same records also appear under a second study, on T cells expressing NK-cell markers. As noted in the second study: TCR beta cDNA libraries were made by 5'RACE template switching that added a universal primer site and unique molecular identifiers. Seven or eight donors provided sorted CD3+CD56+NKG2C+, CD3+CD56+NKG2C- and CD3+CD56-NKG2C+ T-cell subsets, whose TCR beta-chain repertoires were profiled. Among the eight sequenced donors, seven were HCMV-seropositive and one was HCMV-seronegative. In several experiments an anti-gammadeltaTCR antibody was added to restrict sorting to alphabetaTCR-expressing T cells. In five to seven donors, the dominant CD3+CD56+NKG2C+ clonotypes were found to rank among the top 10 CD8+ clonotypes and to make up about 1.0-7.0% of CD8+ T cells. Those dominant clonotypes were again the most abundant among CD3+CD56-NKG2C+ cells in several donors, at about 28.3-60.1%. It remained unclear whether the expanded NKG2C-expressing T cell clones were specific for HCMV antigens. The study sequenced eight donors, all healthy volunteers chosen at random: three men and five women. HCMV serostatus was determined by detecting HCMV-specific IgG in serum with a commercial ELISA kit. Peripheral blood mononuclear cells were isolated from blood by Ficoll density gradient centrifugation. Magnetic immunoseparation with Miltenyi isolation kits was used to isolate CD4+ and CD8+ T cells from PBMC. cDNA synthesis was primed from the TCR beta constant segment and was followed by two successive PCR amplification steps. Illumina HiSeq 2000/2500, MiSeq or NextSeq was used to sequence libraries as 2 x 150 bp reads. MIGEC was used to demultiplex reads and group reads by UMI, and MiTCR was used to assemble and quantify clonotypes. To exclude erroneous sequences, only TCR cDNA sequences supported by at least two reads were retained. The tcR package was used for downstream repertoire analysis, with clonotypes matched between fractions based on CDR3 nucleotide sequence plus V segment. VDJmatch was used to annotate antigen specificity against VDJdb, with one amino acid substitution in CDR3 permitted.

The sequencing used CD4+ T cells sorted from PBMCs, collected roughly 13 days after vaccination. The sequence was collected from a man aged 50 to 60 who received an inactivated influenza vaccine. Donor details come from another sample of the same person, matched by shared clones. The chain is assembled from TRBV2 and TRBJ2-7, with 9 middle bases fitting TRBD1. The nucleotide sequence reads TGTGCCAGCACGCAAGACAGGGGGTATTACGAGCAGTACTTC. Translated, this gives CASTQDRGYYEQYF.